Presented here are 12 T cell receptor beta chains from one specimen sequenced in a study of T cell responses to AZD1222 COVID-19 vaccine. TCRdb's table, derived via immunoSEQ multiplex PCR, lists solely in-frame clones and lacks some. Among 95,000 to 150,000 clones, roughly 91% were seen once, and the ten largest hold approximately 5%. The sequences come from peripheral blood, collected 28 days after the second AZD1222 dose. These receptors were taken from an adult who received the AZD1222 COVID-19 vaccine.

The chain combines TRBV11-2 with TRBJ2-7, with no clear D. Germline V gene sequence: CDR1 SGHAT, CDR2 FQNNGV. CDR3 length equals 13 residues. Between the trimmed V and J ends, which lost 8 bases and 2 bases, there was a span of 13 bases. This chain's CDR3 is CASGTLRAYEQYF. The CDR3 DNA reads as TGTGCCAGCGGTACGCTAAGGGCCTACGAGCAGTACTTC.

The rearrangement uses TRBV27 and TRBJ1-5; D gene ambiguous. The ends were cut back, 4 bases at V and 2 bases at J, with 21 bases in the middle. Per germline, CDR1 MNHEY and CDR2 SMNVEV (reference sequence). The CDR3 sequence is 18 residues long. The CDR3 protein is CASSSIIGLGRRNQPQHF. The CDR3 DNA is TGTGCCAGCAGTTCCATCATAGGGCTGGGGAGGCGCAATCAGCCCCAGCATTTT.

This clone occurred a few times. The chain has TRBV18 and TRBJ1-2; D gene uncertain. The CDR3 has 14 amino acids. Looked up from germline, CDR1 is KGHSH and CDR2 is LQKENI. Trimming stripped 0 bases from V and 1 base from J, with 6 bases between. The CDR3 DNA reads as TGTGCCAGCTCACCACCGTTAGTTAACTATGGCTACACCTTC. This codes for CASSPPLVNYGYTF.

This chain joins TRBV3-1 (or the pseudogene TRBV3-2) and TRBJ2-1; tentatively, D is TRBD1 (5 bases). Trimming shortened V by 6 bases and J by 9 bases, and 9 bases separated the two germline ends. Germline V gene data show CDR1 as LGHDT and CDR2 as YNNKEL (reference sequence). The CDR3 is 11 residues long. The chain's CDR3 is CASRLGVEQFF. CDR3 sequence (DNA): TGTGCCAGCAGGCTAGGGGTTGAGCAGTTCTTC.

The chain employs TRBV9 and TRBJ1-3; D remains unclear. This CDR3 is built from 16 residues. Trimming took off 3 bases at V and 4 bases at J, with 17 bases between the two ends. From germline, CDR1 is SGDLS and CDR2 YYNGEE. CDR3 region: CASSAAVRAPGNTIYF. The CDR3 coding sequence is TGTGCCAGCAGCGCCGCGGTGCGGGCCCCAGGAAACACCATATATTTT.

The chain couples TRBV5-6 to TRBJ1-4; possibly TRBD1 for D (5 bases). The CDR3 sequence is 16 residues long. From germline, CDR1 is SGHDT and CDR2 YYEEEE. V was shortened by 4 bases and J by 6 bases, with 19 bases between the two germline ends. The CDR3 DNA sequence: TGTGCCAGCAGCCCACTGTTGGGGGTCGAAGATGAAAAACTGTTTTTT. This gives the protein CASSPLLGVEDEKLFF.

The CDR3 DNA reads as TGTGCCAGCGGACTAACAGGGACCCCACAGGCTTTCTTT. Its translation: CASGLTGTPQAFF. The chain joins TRBV14 to TRBJ1-1; TRBD1 is a possible D gene (6 bases). CDR1 is SGHDN and CDR2 is FVKESK in the germline V gene. The CDR3 has 13 residues. Trimming stripped 8 bases from V and 11 bases from J, with 21 bases between.

DNA for the CDR3: TGTGCCAGCAGCTTATTCCGTACCTCCGGGACAGGGGAAAAACTGTTTTTT. It is translated as CASSLFRTSGTGEKLFF. The chain has TRBV11-2 and TRBJ1-4; 9 bases are a match to TRBD1. This CDR3 is 17 amino acids long. Trimming took 2 bases from V and 8 from J; bases not matched to a gene: 12. CDR1 is SGHAT, CDR2 FQNNGV, per germline.

This chain joins TRBV5-4 and TRBJ1-1, with D possibly TRBD1 on 6 matching bases. The CDR3 runs 16 residues. V lost 2 bases and J lost 2, with 16 bases in between. CDR1 is SGHNT and CDR2 is YYREEE in the germline V gene (reference sequence). CDR3 amino acids: CASSFKQGNLNTEAFF. For the CDR3, the DNA is TGTGCCAGCAGCTTCAAACAGGGTAATCTCAACACTGAAGCTTTCTTT.

The chain combines TRBV2 with TRBJ2-2; tentative D call: TRBD2 (5 bases). V lost 1 base, J lost 4 bases, and 13 bases lay in between. Germline V lookup: CDR1 SNHLY, CDR2 FYNNEI. The CDR3 contains 16 residues. The CDR3 region has the DNA TGTGCCAGCAGTGAAGTGCGGGTTTCAAGCACCGGGGAGCTGTTTTTT. This translates into CASSEVRVSSTGELFF.

V usage is TRBV7-2 and J usage is TRBJ1-6, with D unclear. V dropped 1 base and J dropped 7 bases, with 5 bases sitting between them. The CDR3 runs 13 residues. Germline V gene sequence: CDR1 SGHTA, CDR2 FQGNSA. The CDR3 DNA reads as TGTGCCAGCAGCTTAGTTGGCAATTCACCCCTCCACTTT. Encoded protein: CASSLVGNSPLHF.

V gene TRBV6-5 combines with J gene TRBJ2-2, with 10 bases matching TRBD1. With 6 bases clipped from V and 7 bases from J, the junction kept 5 bases outside the gene matches. The CDR3 sequence is 14 residues long. Germline lookup yields CDR1 MNHEY and CDR2 SVGAGI. Here the CDR3 reads CASSPGQGNGELFF. For the CDR3, the DNA is TGTGCCAGCAGCCCGGGACAGGGGAACGGGGAGCTGTTTTTT.